This T cell receptor beta chain was identified in a study of T cells in Graves' hyperthyroidism and ophthalmopathy. Study outcomes and limitations: Clonotypes that were expanded in thyroid above 0.001 mostly appeared in blood too.

Germline CDR1 is SNHLY and CDR2 is FYNNEI. CDR3 length: 13 amino acids. Trimming removed 4 bases from V and 1 base from J, with 7 bases in between. This clonotype was observed many times. Its antigen is unknown. RNA transcripts yielded amplified TCR beta CDR3 regions. Using the HTBI primer set, a first-round RT-PCR was run on the TCR CDR3. TCRdb re-derived calls from the multiplex PCR reads in MiXCR, one entry per CDR3 protein. The table lists fewer than 350,000 distinct CDR3 sequences, 18% of them singletons. Input material: blood. The chain links TRBV2 to TRBJ1-1; D not certain. The TCR was taken from a woman in her 40s with Graves' ophthalmopathy. CDR3 DNA sequence: TGTGCCAGCAGTGTCGACGAGAACACTGAAGCTTTCTTT. It specifies CASSVDENTEAFF.